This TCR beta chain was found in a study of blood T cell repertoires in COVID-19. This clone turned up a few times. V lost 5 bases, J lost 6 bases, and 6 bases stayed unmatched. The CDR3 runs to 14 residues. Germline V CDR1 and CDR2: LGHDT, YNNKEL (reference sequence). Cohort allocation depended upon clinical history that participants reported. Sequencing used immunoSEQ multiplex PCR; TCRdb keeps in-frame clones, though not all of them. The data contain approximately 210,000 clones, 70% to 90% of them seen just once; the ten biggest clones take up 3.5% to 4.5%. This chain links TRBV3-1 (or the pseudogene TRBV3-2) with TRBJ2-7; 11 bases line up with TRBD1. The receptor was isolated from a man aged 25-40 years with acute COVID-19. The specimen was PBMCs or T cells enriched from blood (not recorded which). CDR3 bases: TGTGCCAGCAGCAGAGGACAGGGGGCCCTCGAGCAGTACTTC. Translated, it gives CASSRGQGALEQYF.